The T cell receptor beta chain described here comes from a study of Siglec-9 on CD8 T cells in melanoma (dated by TCRdb to the late 2010s). About the investigation overall: In this study, researchers looked at how Siglec-9 is expressed on CD8+ T cells and what Siglec-9 does to regulate T cells within the melanoma tumor microenvironment.

General study outcomes and caveats: An effector memory CD8+ T-cell subset that appeared to accumulate within melanoma tumors was reported to be marked and regulated by Siglec-9.

This clone showed up just once. This clone's antigen is unknown. Base qualities are not at hand, and no much larger clone is one base apart. The germline V gene (reference sequence) sets CDR1 to SEHNR and CDR2 to FQNEAQ. V is pared back by 5 bases and J by 2 bases, with 13 bases lying between the germline termini. The CDR3, from cysteine to phenylalanine, totals 14 residues. Just CDR3 DNA is preserved here, 42 bases in frame from base 1. Library generation was performed with the immunoSEQ multiplex PCR assay. TCRdb re-hosts the immuneACCESS table, in-frame sequences only. Its copies lack some clones; in the studies checked, an unresolved V gene accounts for under half of them, and the cause for the rest is not known. This sample holds 36,000 or so clones; about 80% were observed only once. Jointly, the top ten make up about 1.8% of the sample.

The sequenced sample consisted of Siglec-9- CD8+ T cells sorted from blood. Sample cell subset or site, as interpreted from the label and publication: CD8 T cells lacking Siglec-9. This receptor was obtained from a human donor in good health. The sequence links TRBV7-9 to TRBJ2-7; TRBD2 is perhaps the D gene, given 6 matching bases. In nucleotide form, the sequence is TGTGCCAGCAGCCATCGGGACTCAGCCTACGAGCAGTACTTC. This sequence encodes CASSHRDSAYEQYF.